Each of the 27 T cell receptor beta chains below was sequenced from the same sample in a study of identical twins. TCRdb re-derived calls from the 5' RACE reads in MiXCR, one entry per CDR3 protein. This table has hundreds of thousands of distinct CDR3 sequences, 12% appearing once. This sample also appeared in a second study, on yellow fever vaccine responses in identical twins.

The sample comprised PBMCs. The receptors stem from a woman in her late teens or twenties in good health.

This clonotype was counted once. A much bigger clone sits one base away, suggesting this may be a read error. The rearrangement joins TRBV7-9 to TRBJ2-3; tentatively, D is TRBD2 (6 bases). The V gene's germline CDR1 is SEHNR and CDR2 FQNEAQ (reference sequence). Trimming removed 1 base from V and 5 bases from J, with 13 bases in between. The CDR3 has 15 amino acids. In DNA form, the CDR3 reads TGTGCCAGCAGCTTAGGGAGGGCCTCGGAAGATACGCAGTATTTT. This encodes CASSLGRASEDTQYF.

There are a few counts of this clonotype. This chain connects TRBV19 to TRBJ2-3, with 9 bases that match TRBD2. The junction had 7 bases not matched to a gene; V was cut back by 0 bases and J by 0 bases. The CDR3 runs to 18 residues. Germline lookup yields CDR1 LNHDA and CDR2 SQIVND (reference sequence). CDR3 DNA: TGTGCCAGTAGTATAGACCCTCTAGCGGGGACTAGCACAGATACGCAGTATTTT. The encoded protein is CASSIDPLAGTSTDTQYF.

The V gene is TRBV6-1, the J gene TRBJ2-1; D perhaps matches TRBD1 (6 bases). This CDR3 is 14 amino acids long. V was clipped by 5 bases and J by 4 bases, with 12 bases between them. Germline CDR1 MNHNS, CDR2 SASEGT. DNA for the CDR3: TGTGCCAGCAGTCAACGACAGGAATACAATGAGCAGTTCTTC. It specifies CASSQRQEYNEQFF.

This clonotype was counted a few times. The chain is built from TRBV2 and TRBJ2-3; 8 nucleotides line up with TRBD2. The CDR3 extends over 16 amino acids. Unmatched junction bases numbered 8, after V lost 4 bases and J lost 2 bases. Germline V gene data show CDR1 as SNHLY and CDR2 as FYNNEI. The CDR3 DNA is TGTGCCAGCAGTGGGTTTGCGGGGGGCATCACAGATACGCAGTATTTT. It specifies CASSGFAGGITDTQYF.

The chain links TRBV20-1 to TRBJ2-6, with D possibly matching TRBD1 (6 bases). V was shortened by 5 bases and J by 2 bases, with 7 bases between the two germline ends. Germline V gene data show CDR1 as DFQATT and CDR2 as SNEGSKA (reference sequence). This CDR3 comprises 13 residues. CDR3 protein: CSAGGTGANVLTF. CDR3 DNA: TGCAGTGCTGGGGGCACTGGGGCCAACGTCCTGACTTTC.

This clonotype was seen only a few times. The rearrangement links TRBV20-1 to TRBJ2-7; weak D call: TRBD2 (5 bases). Germline CDR1 DFQATT, CDR2 SNEGSKA (reference sequence). Trimming stripped 0 bases from V and 3 bases from J, with 9 bases between. CDR3 length: 13 amino acids. CDR3 protein: CSARDLAGYEQYF. In DNA, the CDR3 is TGCAGTGCTAGAGATCTGGCGGGCTACGAGCAGTACTTC.

This clonotype was detected many times. V is TRBV20-1 and J is TRBJ1-4, with TRBD1 matching over 8 bases. Germline V lookup: CDR1 DFQATT, CDR2 SNEGSKA (reference sequence). The J segment lost 7 bases and the V segment lost 5 bases, leaving 6 bases of the junction unmatched. The CDR3 runs to 13 residues. CDR3 region: CSARGTGVEKLFF. The CDR3 DNA sequence: TGCAGTGCTCGAGGGACAGGCGTTGAAAAACTGTTTTTT.

This chain uses TRBV6-1 with TRBJ1-3; no clear D gene. CDR1 MNHNS and CDR2 SASEGT come from the germline V gene. This CDR3 comprises 16 residues. Trimming removed 4 bases at V and 0 bases at J, with 13 bases between. The CDR3 bases are TGTGCCAGCAGTGCTGCACCGCCCCGCTCTGGAAACACCATATATTTT. Protein sequence: CASSAAPPRSGNTIYF.

This clonotype was seen more than once but under ten times. This rearrangement joins TRBV7-9 to TRBJ2-1; D is undetermined. This CDR3 contains 14 residues. V was trimmed by 3 bases and J by 4 bases, leaving 10 bases between them. Germline-derived CDR1 and CDR2 are SEHNR and FQNEAQ (reference sequence). The CDR3 coding sequence is TGTGCCAGCAGCTTTATCTTGGCATACAATGAGCAGTTCTTC. Amino acids: CASSFILAYNEQFF.

The rearrangement links TRBV15 to TRBJ1-5; the D gene is possibly TRBD1 (6 bases). Germline CDR1 is LNHNV and CDR2 is YYDKDF (reference sequence). This CDR3 has 16 residues. V shed 0 bases and J shed 7 bases, with 16 bases lying between them. The CDR3 bases are TGTGCCACCAGCAGAGATTGGTCCAGGGGCGGACAGCCCCAGCATTTT. The encoded protein is CATSRDWSRGGQPQHF.

This chain joins TRBV27 and TRBJ2-5, with TRBD2 identical over 9 bases. The V and J ends lost 4 bases and 4 bases, in that order; junction bases with no gene match: 7. The germline V gene encodes CDR1 MNHEY and CDR2 SMNVEV (reference sequence). This CDR3 region has 15 residues. The CDR3 here is CASSWGRGGGETQYF. In DNA form, the CDR3 reads TGTGCCAGCAGTTGGGGGCGGGGGGGCGGAGAGACCCAGTACTTC.

A few counts support this clonotype. The rearrangement uses TRBV5-1 and TRBJ2-3; D may be TRBD2 (5 bases). The CDR3 is 12 residues long. The V end was cut by 3 bases, the J end by 5 bases, with 7 bases between. The V gene's germline CDR1 is SGHRS and CDR2 YFSETQ. In nucleotides, the CDR3 is TGCGCCAGCAGCTGGACTGTAGATACGCAGTATTTT. This encodes CASSWTVDTQYF.

This clonotype appeared a few times. J is TRBJ2-1 and V is TRBV5-1; no clear D gene. Between the trimmed V and J ends, which lost 0 bases and 0 bases, there was a span of 10 bases. Germline V CDR1 and CDR2: SGHRS, YFSETQ. The CDR3 contains 16 residues. The DNA for the CDR3 is TGCGCCAGCAGCTTGGGCCGTAAGAGCTCCTACAATGAGCAGTTCTTC. It specifies CASSLGRKSSYNEQFF. Filled out from reference TRBV5-1 and TRBJ2-1, the complete variable domain reads KAGVTQTPRYLIKTRGQQVTLSCSPISGHRSVSWYQQTPGQGLQFLFEYFSETQRNKGNFPGRFSGRQFSNSRSEMNVSTLELGDSALYLCASSLGRKSSYNEQFFGPGTRLTVL.

This clonotype was picked up a small number of times. The chain combines TRBV5-1 with TRBJ2-5; 9 nucleotides align to TRBD2. Germline assignment: CDR1 SGHRS and CDR2 YFSETQ. The junction had 14 bases not matched to a gene; V was cut back by 6 bases and J by 2 bases. The CDR3 has 17 amino acids. This CDR3 reads CASNKRGASGEQETQYF. Written as DNA, the CDR3 is TGCGCCAGCAACAAACGTGGGGCTAGCGGGGAACAAGAGACCCAGTACTTC.

This clonotype occurred many times. The chain couples TRBV7-9 to TRBJ2-2; a weak D match, TRBD1 (5 bases). CDR3 length: 14 amino acids. V was cut by 8 bases and J by 2 bases, with 12 bases left in between. Germline loops: CDR1 SEHNR, CDR2 FQNEAQ (reference sequence). The CDR3 DNA follows: TGTGCCAGCGATAGTGGGGCCAACACCGGGGAGCTGTTTTTT. Translating it yields CASDSGANTGELFF.

V is TRBV2 and J is TRBJ2-2; no definite D call. The length of the CDR3 is 14 residues. V was trimmed by 11 bases and J by 4 bases, leaving 17 bases between them. The V gene's germline CDR1 is SNHLY and CDR2 FYNNEI. Here the CDR3 reads CASQEGWGTGELFF. CDR3 sequence (DNA): TGTGCCTCCCAGGAAGGGTGGGGCACCGGGGAGCTGTTTTTT.

This clonotype was found a few times. The chain uses TRBV9 and TRBJ2-1; 12 nucleotides match TRBD2. Germline assignment: CDR1 SGDLS and CDR2 YYNGEE. CDR3 size: 16 residues. The trim removed 0 bases at V and 6 bases at J, leaving 4 bases unmatched. The CDR3 here is CASSVATSGRSNEQFF. CDR3 coding DNA: TGTGCCAGCAGCGTAGCAACTAGCGGGAGGAGCAATGAGCAGTTCTTC.

The CDR3 spells CASSERFDYGYTF. CDR3 bases: TGTGCCAGCAGTGAACGGTTTGACTATGGCTACACCTTC. The genes are TRBV7-9 and TRBJ1-2; no clear D. Germline CDR1 reads SEHNR; CDR2 reads FQNEAQ (reference sequence). The V gene lost 6 bases and the J gene lost 3 bases, with 11 bases spanning the gap. CDR3 length equals 13 residues. Filled out from reference TRBV7-9 and TRBJ1-2, the complete variable domain reads DTGVSQNPRHKITKRGQNVTFRCDPISEHNRLYWYRQTLGQGPEFLTYFQNEAQLEKSRLLSDRFSAERPKGSFSTLEIQRTEQGDSAMYLCASSERFDYGYTFGSGTRLTVV.

The table lists this clonotype with a few counts. The rearrangement joins TRBV5-6 to TRBJ1-1; D uncertain. V was pared by 4 bases and J by 11 bases, with 18 bases between. The length of the CDR3 is 13 residues. Germline CDR1 and CDR2: SGHDT and YYEEEE. The CDR3 DNA reads TGTGCCAGCAGCAACGGGGTGGATGGACGGGCTTTCTTT. It yields the protein CASSNGVDGRAFF.

In its sample, this clonotype was seen many times. The CDR3: CASRTLNQPQHF. CDR3 bases: TGTGCCAGCAGGACACTGAATCAGCCCCAGCATTTT. V usage is TRBV12-3 or TRBV12-4 and J usage is TRBJ1-5; D unclear. V was shortened by 6 bases and J by 4 bases, with 7 bases between the two germline ends. This CDR3 spans 12 amino acids.

The rearrangement uses TRBV28 and TRBJ2-3, with D possibly TRBD1 on 5 matching bases. V dropped 1 base and J dropped 2 bases, with 10 bases sitting between them. In germline, CDR1 is MDHEN, CDR2 SYDVKM. The CDR3 is 15 residues long. CDR3 protein: CASSLLDNPTDTQYF. In DNA form, the CDR3 reads TGTGCCAGCAGTTTATTGGACAACCCCACAGATACGCAGTATTTT. Together with reference TRBV28 and TRBJ2-3, the CDR3 gives the full variable domain: DVKVTQSSRYLVKRTGEKVFLECVQDMDHENMFWYRQDPGLGLRLIYFSYDVKMKEKGDIPEGYSVSREKKERFSLILESASTNQTSMYLCASSLLDNPTDTQYFGPGTRLTVL.

This clonotype was detected a few times. The chain has TRBV20-1 and TRBJ1-1; D may be TRBD1 (6 bases). Germline V lookup: CDR1 DFQATT, CDR2 SNEGSKA (reference sequence). Trimming took off 5 bases at V and 4 bases at J, with 14 bases between the two ends. The CDR3 consists of 13 residues. In nucleotides, the CDR3 is TGCAGTGCTCCTCAGACAGGCCGCACTGAAGCTTTCTTT. Its translation is CSAPQTGRTEAFF.

This chain uses TRBV29-1 with TRBJ2-3; 9 bases line up with TRBD2. This CDR3 spans 14 amino acids. V shed 3 bases, J shed 3 bases, and the junction held 4 bases outside the gene matches. Germline-derived CDR1 and CDR2 are SQVTM and ANQGSEA. The CDR3 DNA reads TGCAGCGTTGAGGCGGGAGGGACGACAGATACGCAGTATTTT. It specifies CSVEAGGTTDTQYF.

Only a few counts were recorded for this clonotype. J is TRBJ2-3 and V is TRBV5-1; 7 bases match TRBD2. J gave up 3 bases and V 6 bases, and 10 bases lay outside the gene matches. Germline values: CDR1 SGHRS, CDR2 YFSETQ. CDR3 length: 15 amino acids. CDR3: CASTSWEGGTDTQYF. CDR3 DNA: TGCGCCAGCACAAGCTGGGAGGGAGGGACAGATACGCAGTATTTT.

The gene calls are TRBV2 and TRBJ2-2; no firm D call. CDR3 length: 14 amino acids. Germline CDR1 SNHLY, CDR2 FYNNEI. With 8 bases removed from V and 2 bases from J, the gap between germline ends came to 12 bases. The CDR3 DNA follows: TGTGCCAGCGGTTACCAAAGCAACACCGGGGAGCTGTTTTTT. Protein product: CASGYQSNTGELFF.

This clonotype was seen a few times. This chain links TRBV6-5 with TRBJ1-5, with D perhaps matching TRBD1 (5 bases). CDR1 and CDR2 (germline): MNHEY, SVGAGI. This CDR3 spans 15 amino acids. Trimming cost V 0 bases and J 7 bases, with 13 bases left between them. The CDR3 nucleotides are TGTGCCAGCAGTTACTCCGGGGAGGGGCACCAGCCCCAGCATTTT. Protein sequence: CASSYSGEGHQPQHF.

The chain employs TRBV12-3 or TRBV12-4 and TRBJ1-1, with unresolved D. The CDR3 totals 14 residues. The germline V and J ends were trimmed by 2 bases and 0 bases, with 7 bases remaining between them. The CDR3 loop is CASSLIAMNTEAFF. The CDR3 DNA follows: TGTGCCAGCAGTTTAATTGCGATGAACACTGAAGCTTTCTTT.